This T cell receptor (beta chain) emerged from a study of regulatory T cells in long-lasting Graves disease. Study-level results: More public clonotypes were shared by persistent patients (approximately 3,000) than by new patients (roughly 930).

Building of the TCR beta libraries involved iRepertoire HTBI primers and Arm-PCR of CDR3 regions. Each CDR3 protein gets one entry after TCRdb re-called the multiplex PCR reads with MiXCR. This table has 600,000 to 800,000 distinct CDR3 sequences, 25% to 30% appearing once. The CDR3 spans 10 residues. The V gene lost 5 bases and the J gene lost 6 bases, with 8 bases spanning the gap. CDR1 SQVTM and CDR2 ANQGSEA come from the germline V gene. Worth noting for this clonotype: Its antigen is unidentified.

Time point reported: persistent/refractory GD, antithyroid drugs over 5 years with positive TRAb. Researchers made the TCR library from RNA that was extracted from PBMCs. American Thyroid Association guidelines served as the basis for diagnosing Graves' disease. The rearrangement joins TRBV29-1 to TRBJ2-7; weak D call: TRBD2 (5 bases). The source material was peripheral blood mononuclear cells (PBMCs), sampled when the disease was refractory, from a patient treated with antithyroid drugs. This receptor was identified in a female donor with Graves disease. CDR3 residues: CSVYGVEQYF. DNA of the CDR3: TGCAGCGTTTACGGGGTCGAGCAGTACTTC.